This passage covers 18 T cell receptor beta chains from one sample sequenced in a study of cytomegalovirus exposure and HLA in healthy donors (dated by TCRdb to about 2017). The receptor library was made with the immunoSEQ multiplex PCR assay. The multiplex PCR relied on a mix of 60 forward primers for TCR Vbeta segments and 13 reverse primers for TCR Jbeta segments. The clones in this table, taken by TCRdb from immuneACCESS, are in-frame only. Not every clone is retained; where verified, under half of the shortfall comes from an unresolved V gene, and the cause of the rest is unknown. The sample records roughly 160,000 clones, about 75% of which are singletons. Less than 9.5% of the sample lies in the top ten. Material: PBMCs. The receptors here all came from a woman aged 40 to 55 in good health and CMV-seropositive.

The chain recombines TRBV16 with TRBJ2-2, with TRBD2 matching 7 bases. Germline values: CDR1 KGHSY, CDR2 FQNENV. The CDR3 extends over 15 amino acids. The J segment lost 1 base and the V segment lost 3 bases, leaving 2 bases of the junction unmatched. The CDR3 DNA reads as TGTGCCAGCAGCCAGCTAGCGGTGAACACCGGGGAGCTGTTTTTT. Residues: CASSQLAVNTGELFF.

The genes are TRBV7-9 and TRBJ1-4, with TRBD1 as a possible D gene (5 bases). CDR1 and CDR2 (germline): SEHNR, FQNEAQ (reference sequence). Trimming stripped 5 bases from V and 8 bases from J, with 18 bases between. The CDR3 spans 15 residues. The CDR3, as DNA: TGTGCCAGCAGCCCCTATAGCGGGGGTAAGGAAAAACTGTTTTTT. Its protein product is CASSPYSGGKEKLFF.

A few counts support this clone. The chain recombines TRBV19 with TRBJ2-5, with 7 bases that match TRBD2. Germline CDR1 is LNHDA and CDR2 is SQIVND (reference sequence). V was pared by 4 bases and J by 5 bases, with 13 bases of the junction left unmatched. The CDR3 contains 16 residues. The CDR3 loop is CASSTPAGPGGETQYF. The CDR3 bases are TGTGCCAGTAGTACCCCAGCGGGACCTGGGGGGGAGACCCAGTACTTC.

Worth noting for this clone: Other nucleotide sequences from this sample produce the same CDR3. V is TRBV11-2 and J is TRBJ1-1, with TRBD1 matching over 8 bases. The trim removed 1 base at V and 5 bases at J, leaving 0 bases unmatched. Germline V CDR1 and CDR2: SGHAT, FQNNGV. The CDR3 length is 13 residues. This chain's CDR3 is CASSLGTGTEAFF. DNA of the CDR3: TGTGCCAGCAGCTTAGGGACAGGGACTGAAGCTTTCTTT.

The genes are TRBV4-2 and TRBJ2-1, with D tentatively TRBD2 (6 bases). V was trimmed by 0 bases and J by 14 bases, leaving 20 bases between them. The V gene's germline CDR1 is LGHNA and CDR2 YNFKEQ. The CDR3 loop spans 15 amino acids. The CDR3 sequence: CASSQEASVPLEEFF. The CDR3 region has the DNA TGTGCCAGCAGCCAAGAAGCTAGCGTTCCTTTAGAAGAGTTCTTC.

In this sample, this clone turned up once. V gene TRBV6-4 combines with J gene TRBJ2-2; 8 positions match TRBD1. CDR3 length: 15 amino acids. Trimming removed 5 bases from V and 0 bases from J; junction bases left unmatched: 2. CDR1 is MRHNA and CDR2 is SNTAGT in the germline V gene. The CDR3 is CASSQDRANTGELFF. The CDR3 DNA reads TGTGCCAGCAGTCAGGACAGGGCGAACACCGGGGAGCTGTTTTTT.

V gene TRBV7-9 combines with J gene TRBJ2-7; 7 bases align to TRBD1. In germline, CDR1 is SEHNR, CDR2 FQNEAQ (reference sequence). CDR3 length equals 12 residues. The ends lost 5 bases at V and 6 bases at J; junction bases unmatched: 4. The CDR3 spells CASSQTGVEQYF. For the CDR3, the DNA is TGTGCCAGCAGCCAAACAGGGGTCGAGCAGTACTTC.

This chain links TRBV28 with TRBJ1-4, with 9 bases identical to TRBD1. V lost 3 bases, J lost 8 bases, and 7 bases stayed unmatched. Germline V gene lookup returns CDR1 MDHEN and CDR2 SYDVKM. This CDR3 comprises 15 residues. The CDR3 DNA reads TGTGCCAGCAGTTTTCGGGGACAGGGCGACGAAAAACTGTTTTTT. This translates into CASSFRGQGDEKLFF.

The chain employs TRBV10-2 and TRBJ2-7; TRBD2 agrees at 11 bases. This CDR3 has 17 residues. Trimming removed 3 bases from V and 0 bases from J; junction bases left unmatched: 7. CDR1 is WSHSY and CDR2 is SAAADI in the germline V gene. CDR3 in amino acids: CASSDPSTSGSSYEQYF. The CDR3 nucleotides are TGCGCCAGCAGTGACCCCTCTACTAGCGGGAGCTCCTACGAGCAGTACTTC.

The V and J genes are TRBV27 and TRBJ2-5; 8 bases align to TRBD2. J was trimmed by 4 bases and V by 4 bases; bases with no gene match: 2. CDR1 and CDR2 (germline): MNHEY, SMNVEV (reference sequence). The CDR3 runs 13 residues. This CDR3 is CASSSAGGETQYF. CDR3 coding DNA: TGTGCCAGCAGTTCCGCGGGGGGAGAGACCCAGTACTTC.

V gene TRBV5-1 combines with J gene TRBJ2-5; TRBD2 matches at 9 bases. The CDR3 spans 16 residues. Germline trimming cut 0 bases from V and 0 bases from J; bases unmatched to any gene: 3. Per germline, CDR1 SGHRS and CDR2 YFSETQ. The CDR3: CASSLGTSVYQETQYF. The CDR3 DNA reads as TGCGCCAGCAGCTTGGGGACTAGCGTGTACCAAGAGACCCAGTACTTC. The whole variable domain, filled in from reference TRBV5-1 and TRBJ2-5, reads KAGVTQTPRYLIKTRGQQVTLSCSPISGHRSVSWYQQTPGQGLQFLFEYFSETQRNKGNFPGRFSGRQFSNSRSEMNVSTLELGDSALYLCASSLGTSVYQETQYFGPGTRLLVL.

This chain links TRBV18 with TRBJ2-7, with D perhaps TRBD1 (6 bases). V was cut by 3 bases and J by 0 bases, with 18 bases left in between. CDR3 size: 17 residues. The germline V gene encodes CDR1 KGHSH and CDR2 LQKENI. The CDR3 DNA reads TGTGCCAGCTCACCCCCTAATCCAACAGGGACCTCCTACGAGCAGTACTTC. Amino acid sequence: CASSPPNPTGTSYEQYF.

This chain connects TRBV6-1 to TRBJ1-1; 7 bases are shared with TRBD1. V shed 5 bases, J shed 4 bases, and the junction held 7 bases outside the gene matches. This CDR3 region has 14 residues. Germline lookup yields CDR1 MNHNS and CDR2 SASEGT. CDR3 sequence (DNA): TGTGCCAGCAGTTCCACAGGGGATTCCACTGAAGCTTTCTTT. The encoded protein is CASSSTGDSTEAFF.

This chain joins TRBV18 and TRBJ1-1; 8 bases fit TRBD1. The CDR3 totals 16 residues. Per the germline V gene, CDR1 is KGHSH and CDR2 is LQKENI. V trimming: 0 bases; J trimming: 1 base; junction bases outside the gene matches: 4. The CDR3 region is CASSPPRTGKNTEAFF. The CDR3 bases are TGTGCCAGCTCACCACCCCGGACAGGGAAGAACACTGAAGCTTTCTTT.

This chain joins TRBV27 and TRBJ1-1; D gene ambiguous. This CDR3 region has 13 residues. V shed 2 bases and J shed 2 bases, with 6 bases lying between them. Germline loops: CDR1 MNHEY, CDR2 SMNVEV (reference sequence). CDR3 loop: CASSLEFNTEAFF. In DNA form, the CDR3 reads TGTGCCAGCAGTTTAGAGTTTAACACTGAAGCTTTCTTT.

The V and J genes are TRBV7-8 and TRBJ2-3; 9 bases are shared with TRBD2. With V trimmed by 3 bases and J by 4 bases, 5 bases remained unmatched. Per the germline V gene, CDR1 is SGHVS and CDR2 is FQNEAQ. The length of the CDR3 is 15 residues. This chain's CDR3 is CASSFPSGNPDTQYF. CDR3 sequence (DNA): TGTGCCAGCAGCTTCCCTAGCGGGAACCCAGATACGCAGTATTTT.

J is TRBJ1-2 and V is TRBV28, with TRBD1 identical over 7 bases. There are 15 residues in the CDR3. The ends lost 4 bases at V and 0 bases at J; junction bases unmatched: 5. CDR1 is MDHEN, CDR2 SYDVKM, per germline. The CDR3 region is CASSYGTATNYGYTF. In nucleotides, the CDR3 is TGTGCCAGCAGTTACGGGACAGCTACTAACTATGGCTACACCTTC.

The V gene is TRBV28, the J gene TRBJ1-4; TRBD1 matches at 8 bases. This CDR3 has 16 amino acids. Germline V gene data show CDR1 as MDHEN and CDR2 as SYDVKM. With V trimmed by 5 bases and J by 5 bases, 10 bases remained unmatched. The chain's CDR3 is CASSLFGQGVNEKLFF. CDR3 sequence (DNA): TGTGCCAGCAGTCTATTCGGACAGGGTGTGAATGAAAAACTGTTTTTT.